These 14 T cell receptor beta chains originate from one sample sequenced in a study of blood T cell repertoires in COVID-19. TCRdb's table, derived via immunoSEQ multiplex PCR, lists solely in-frame clones and lacks some. The sample has over 130,000 clones; around nine tenths are singletons. Specimen: peripheral blood. Source of these receptors: a human donor in a cohort sampled during active COVID-19.

This chain uses TRBV4-1 with TRBJ2-7; the match to TRBD2 covers 7 bases. Trimming at V came to 0 bases and at J to 6 bases, leaving 8 bases not matched to a gene. Germline V CDR1 and CDR2: MGHRA, YSYEKL. The CDR3 covers 15 residues. The CDR3 protein is CASSQEPGGGGEQYF. CDR3 coding DNA: TGCGCCAGCAGCCAAGAACCGGGTGGGGGGGGCGAGCAGTACTTC.

This sequence joins TRBV15 and TRBJ1-2; D gene ambiguous. Looked up from germline, CDR1 is LNHNV and CDR2 is YYDKDF (reference sequence). This CDR3 contains 14 residues. V lost 0 bases, J lost 4 bases, and 9 bases lay in between. The CDR3: CATSRDGQSYGYTF. The DNA of the CDR3 is TGTGCCACCAGCAGAGATGGCCAGTCCTATGGCTACACCTTC. The variable domain in full, completed from reference TRBV15 and TRBJ1-2, reads DAMVIQNPRYQVTQFGKPVTLSCSQTLNHNVMYWYQQKSSQAPKLLFHYYDKDFNNEADTPDNFQSRRPNTSFCFLDIRSPGLGDTAMYLCATSRDGQSYGYTFGSGTRLTVV.

This clone was counted only a few times. The chain couples TRBV28 to TRBJ1-2, with D possibly TRBD1 on 6 matching bases. V lost 3 bases, J lost 0 bases, and 14 bases lay in between. The V gene's germline CDR1 is MDHEN and CDR2 SYDVKM. The CDR3 has 16 residues. CDR3 sequence reads: CASSLLQGRTNYGYTF. CDR3 nucleotide sequence: TGTGCCAGCAGTTTGTTACAGGGTCGGACTAACTATGGCTACACCTTC.

J is TRBJ2-3 and V is TRBV7-3; D is possibly TRBD1 (5 bases). Germline V gene data show CDR1 as SGHTA and CDR2 as FQGTGA. The CDR3 consists of 15 residues. V lost 3 bases to trimming and J lost 1 base, with 11 bases between them. CDR3 in DNA: TGTGCCAGCAGCTTGGGGCTCCGCCGCACAGATACGCAGTATTTT. Encoded protein: CASSLGLRRTDTQYF.

V gene TRBV10-1 combines with J gene TRBJ1-2; D is unclear. V was clipped by 2 bases and J by 0 bases, with 7 bases between them. The CDR3 has 14 residues. CDR1 is WNHNN, CDR2 SYGVQD, per germline (reference sequence). CDR3 nucleotide sequence: TGCGCCAGCAGTGAGCGGGGATCTAACTATGGCTACACCTTC. It yields the protein CASSERGSNYGYTF.

The chain has TRBV19 and TRBJ1-5; 7 bases align to TRBD1. Losses at the gene ends were 7 bases for V and 2 bases for J; bases not matched to a gene: 5. CDR1 LNHDA and CDR2 SQIVND come from the germline V gene (reference sequence). This CDR3 is 14 amino acids long. The CDR3 DNA sequence: TGTGCCAGTACCCCAGACAGGGGCAATCAGCCCCAGCATTTT. It is translated as CASTPDRGNQPQHF.

The V and J genes are TRBV6-5 and TRBJ1-5, with 11 bases fitting TRBD1. The V gene end was trimmed by 8 bases and the J gene end by 4 bases; junction bases not matched to a gene: 4. This CDR3 region has 14 residues. The germline gives CDR1 MNHEY, CDR2 SVGAGI. The CDR3: CASVGQGANQPQHF. CDR3 bases: TGTGCCAGCGTAGGACAGGGGGCGAATCAGCCCCAGCATTTT.

This chain connects TRBV10-3 to TRBJ2-7; possibly TRBD1 for D (5 bases). The CDR3 has 12 residues. Trimming stripped 5 bases from V and 5 bases from J, with 10 bases between. Germline CDR1 is ENHRY and CDR2 is SYGVKD. The CDR3 DNA reads TGTGCCATCAGTTTAAAAGGGGACGAGCAGTACTTC. Encoded protein: CAISLKGDEQYF.

The chain couples TRBV21-1 to TRBJ2-5; the D segment call TRBD2 is taken from the table without a DNA check. TRBV21-1 is flagged as a pseudogene. The CDR3 is 17 residues long. CDR3 protein: CASSKLLRGRGCETQYF. CDR3 DNA: TGTGCCAGCAGCAAATTATTGCGGGGGAGAGGGTGCGAGACCCAGTACTTC.

V and J are TRBV11-1 and TRBJ1-1; TRBD1 might be the D (5 bases). CDR1 is SGHAT and CDR2 is FQDESV in the germline V gene (reference sequence). This CDR3 has 13 amino acids. V dropped 1 base and J dropped 10 bases, with 13 bases sitting between them. CDR3 in amino acids: CASSLGRGFAAFF. CDR3 nucleotide sequence: TGTGCCAGCAGCTTAGGGAGGGGATTCGCAGCTTTCTTT.

The genes are TRBV5-6 and TRBJ1-1, with 7 bases identical to TRBD1. Germline V CDR1 and CDR2: SGHDT, YYEEEE. CDR3 size: 16 residues. The J segment lost 1 base and the V segment lost 4 bases, leaving 10 bases of the junction unmatched. Written as DNA, the CDR3 is TGTGCCAGCAGCCAGGGGGACCGGGATTCGAACACTGAAGCTTTCTTT. This codes for CASSQGDRDSNTEAFF.

The rearrangement uses TRBV6-1 and TRBJ2-1; the match to TRBD1 covers 8 bases. Losses at the gene ends were 3 bases for V and 6 bases for J; bases not matched to a gene: 7. This CDR3 region has 15 residues. CDR1 is MNHNS and CDR2 is SASEGT in the germline V gene. CDR3 in amino acids: CASSESRTGINEQFF. CDR3 nucleotide sequence: TGTGCCAGCAGTGAGTCAAGGACAGGGATCAATGAGCAGTTCTTC.

The gene calls are TRBV11-2 and TRBJ1-2, with a tentative D call TRBD1 (5 bases). The CDR3 sequence is 15 residues long. The V and J ends lost 5 bases and 3 bases respectively, with 16 bases between them. Germline V lookup: CDR1 SGHAT, CDR2 FQNNGV. CDR3 nucleotide sequence: TGTGCCAGCAGCGCCGCGGGGCGTCCACACTATGGCTACACCTTC. Residues: CASSAAGRPHYGYTF.

CDR3 nucleotide sequence: TGTGCCAGCAGCTTTCCGGGACAGGGAACTGAAGCTTTCTTT. It specifies CASSFPGQGTEAFF. This chain uses TRBV7-9 with TRBJ1-1, with 9 nucleotides matching TRBD1. The CDR3 covers 14 residues. The germline CDR1 and CDR2 sequences are SEHNR and FQNEAQ (reference sequence). With 3 bases clipped from V and 5 bases from J, the junction kept 4 bases outside the gene matches.